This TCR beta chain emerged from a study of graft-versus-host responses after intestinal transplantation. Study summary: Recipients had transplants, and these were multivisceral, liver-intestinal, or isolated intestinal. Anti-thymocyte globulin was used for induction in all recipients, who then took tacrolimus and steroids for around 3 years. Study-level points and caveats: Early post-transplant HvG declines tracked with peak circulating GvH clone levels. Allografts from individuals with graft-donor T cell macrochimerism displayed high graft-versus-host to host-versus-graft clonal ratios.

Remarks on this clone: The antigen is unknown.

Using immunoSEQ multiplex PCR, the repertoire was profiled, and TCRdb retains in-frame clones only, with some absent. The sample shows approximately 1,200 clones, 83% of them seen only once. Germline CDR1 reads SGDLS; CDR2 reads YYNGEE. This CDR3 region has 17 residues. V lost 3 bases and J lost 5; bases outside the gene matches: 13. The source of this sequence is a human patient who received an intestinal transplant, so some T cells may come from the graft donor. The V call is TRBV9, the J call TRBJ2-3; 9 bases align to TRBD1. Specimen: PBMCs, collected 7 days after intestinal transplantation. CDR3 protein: CASSDDPGQGTLDTQYF. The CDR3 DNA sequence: TGTGCCAGCAGCGACGATCCGGGACAGGGAACATTAGATACGCAGTATTTT. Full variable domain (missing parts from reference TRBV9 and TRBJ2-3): DSGVTQTPKHLITATGQRVTLRCSPRSGDLSVYWYQQSLDQGLQFLIQYYNGEERAKGNILERFSAQQFPDLHSELNLSSLELGDSALYFCASSDDPGQGTLDTQYFGPGTRLTVL.